The 22 T cell receptor beta chains below come from one sample, sequenced in a study of OX40 agonist ivuxolimab in advanced cancers. Sequencing was performed with immunoSEQ multiplex PCR; in TCRdb, only in-frame clones are kept and a portion is missing. Among about 28,000 clones listed, about 77% were seen once. Sequenced material: CD4+ or CD8+ T cells sorted from blood, taken in a trial of the OX40 agonist ivuxolimab. The receptors were sampled from an adult with an advanced solid tumor such as melanoma, head and neck, liver or kidney cancer.

The chain is built from TRBV29-1 and TRBJ2-1, with 9 bases matching TRBD1. The V segment lost 2 bases and the J segment 7 bases; nucleotides outside the gene matches: 6. Germline V gene sequence: CDR1 SQVTM, CDR2 ANQGSEA. The CDR3 loop spans 14 amino acids. DNA of the CDR3: TGCAGCGTTGAACCGACAGGGGGTTTGAATGAGCAGTTCTTC. Protein sequence: CSVEPTGGLNEQFF.

This rearrangement joins TRBV7-8 to TRBJ2-7; D possibly matches TRBD1 or TRBD2 (5 bases each). V lost 3 bases and J 2 bases, leaving 14 bases between the germline ends. This CDR3 spans 15 amino acids. Germline values: CDR1 SGHVS, CDR2 FQNEAQ. CDR3: CASSFSWGKAYEQYF. CDR3 DNA: TGTGCCAGCAGCTTTTCCTGGGGGAAGGCCTACGAGCAGTACTTC.

Worth noting for this clone: The junction differs from germline at one of its ends, possibly a read error. The chain has TRBV2 and TRBJ2-2; 8 bases align to TRBD2. The CDR3 covers 15 residues. Looked up from germline, CDR1 is SNHLY and CDR2 is FYNNEI. The CDR3: CATSPAGGNTGELFF. The CDR3 coding sequence is TGTGCCACCAGTCCGGCGGGGGGTAACACCGGGGAGCTGTTTTTT.

J is TRBJ2-7 and V is TRBV11-2; D might be TRBD2 (6 bases). V was shortened by 0 bases and J by 2 bases, with 8 bases between the two germline ends. Germline V gene sequence: CDR1 SGHAT, CDR2 FQNNGV. CDR3 length: 14 residues. The DNA of the CDR3 is TGTGCCAGCAGCTTAGAGCGGGGCGCCTACGAGCAGTACTTC. This translates into CASSLERGAYEQYF.

The sample holds a few counts of this clone. The rearrangement links TRBV19 to TRBJ1-5; no clear D. V lost 6 bases to trimming and J lost 7 bases, with 19 bases between them. Germline lookup yields CDR1 LNHDA and CDR2 SQIVND (reference sequence). The CDR3 totals 15 residues. The CDR3 DNA reads TGTGCCAGTAGAGCCTTTGGGGAGGCGAGGCAGCCCCAGCATTTT. Its translation is CASRAFGEARQPQHF.

The chain has TRBV11-2 and TRBJ1-1; 8 bases map to TRBD1. CDR1 SGHAT and CDR2 FQNNGV come from the germline V gene. This CDR3 has 13 amino acids. V was pared by 5 bases and J by 7 bases, with 6 bases of the junction left unmatched. CDR3 sequence (DNA): TGTGCCAGCAGCCTATCTACAGGGGGTGAAGCTTTCTTT. This codes for CASSLSTGGEAFF.

This chain links TRBV4-3 with TRBJ2-1; D is unclear. Germline CDR1 LGHNA, CDR2 YSLEER. The V gene lost 4 bases and the J gene lost 0 bases, with 7 bases spanning the gap. The CDR3 length is 14 residues. The CDR3 loop reads CASSRRVSYNEQFF. CDR3 bases: TGCGCCAGCAGCCGTAGAGTCTCCTACAATGAGCAGTTCTTC.

The genes are TRBV5-6 and TRBJ2-3; D tentatively fits TRBD1 or TRBD2 (5 bases each). V was cut by 6 bases and J by 5 bases, with 16 bases left in between. The V gene's germline CDR1 is SGHDT and CDR2 YYEEEE. The CDR3 covers 14 residues. Here the CDR3 reads CASKSGGGKDTQYF. As DNA, the CDR3 is TGTGCCAGCAAATCTGGGGGTGGTAAAGATACGCAGTATTTT.

This clone was found a few times. The V call is TRBV9, the J call TRBJ2-3; the match to TRBD2 covers 11 bases. J lost 4 bases, V lost 6 bases, and 13 bases had no gene match. The CDR3 sequence is 17 residues long. Germline CDR1 is SGDLS and CDR2 is YYNGEE. The chain's CDR3 is CASTLHVTSGDPDTQYF. The CDR3 nucleotides are TGTGCCAGCACCCTCCACGTGACTAGCGGGGACCCAGATACGCAGTATTTT.

Sample share makes this clone medium-sized. The gene calls are TRBV4-3 and TRBJ1-2; 11 nucleotides match TRBD1. This CDR3 contains 14 residues. The V gene's germline CDR1 is LGHNA and CDR2 YSLEER. The junction had 7 bases not matched to a gene; V was cut back by 3 bases and J by 10 bases. The CDR3, as DNA: TGCGCCAGCAGCCATGGGAGGGACAGGGGGTTCTACACCTTC. Translating it yields CASSHGRDRGFYTF.

The V gene is TRBV6-5, the J gene TRBJ2-5; maybe TRBD2 (6 bases). The V and J ends lost 6 bases and 4 bases respectively, with 18 bases between them. The CDR3 runs 15 residues. Germline CDR1 and CDR2: MNHEY and SVGAGI. The CDR3 sequence is CASSSSGGKGETQYF. CDR3 coding DNA: TGTGCCAGCAGCAGCTCAGGAGGGAAGGGAGAGACCCAGTACTTC.

The V call is TRBV19, the J call TRBJ2-3, with D perhaps being TRBD1 or TRBD2 (5 bases each). The germline V gene encodes CDR1 LNHDA and CDR2 SQIVND (reference sequence). The length of the CDR3 is 13 residues. V lost 7 bases to trimming and J lost 1 base, with 9 bases between them. CDR3 DNA: TGTGCCAGTACACTGGGGGGCACAGATACGCAGTATTTT. Translating it yields CASTLGGTDTQYF.

Concerning this clone: A far larger clone is only one base removed, so a read error is likely. The chain carries TRBV7-2 and TRBJ1-2, with 8 positions matching TRBD1. The CDR3 is made up of 16 amino acids. Germline CDR1 reads SGHTA; CDR2 reads FQGNSA. The trim removed 1 base at V and 8 bases at J, leaving 12 bases unmatched. In nucleotides, the CDR3 is TGTGCCAGCAGCTTAGTGACAGGGGCTGTAGCGCGCGGCTACACCTTC. It specifies CASSLVTGAVARGYTF.

The chain is built from TRBV10-3 and TRBJ1-2, with 8 bases fitting TRBD1. The CDR3 sequence is 15 residues long. Germline trimming cut 2 bases from V and 5 bases from J; bases unmatched to any gene: 7. Germline V gene data show CDR1 as ENHRY and CDR2 as SYGVKD. The CDR3 reads CAISEGIDRGYGYTF. The CDR3 coding sequence is TGTGCCATCAGTGAGGGAATAGACAGGGGATATGGCTACACCTTC.

By share, this clone counts as medium-sized. The chain links TRBV7-7 to TRBJ2-5; D is ambiguous. CDR1 is SSHAT and CDR2 is FNYEAQ in the germline V gene (reference sequence). V lost 3 bases and J lost 0, with 5 bases in between. The CDR3 covers 13 residues. The CDR3 spells CASSLSYQETQYF. The CDR3 region has the DNA TGTGCCAGCAGCTTGTCGTACCAAGAGACCCAGTACTTC. Based on the CDR3 plus reference TRBV7-7 and TRBJ2-5, the full variable domain is GAGVSQSPRYKVTKRGQDVTLRCDPISSHATLYWYQQALGQGPEFLTYFNYEAQPDKSGLPSDRFSAERPEGSISTLTIQRTEQRDSAMYRCASSLSYQETQYFGPGTRLLVL.

The chain is built from TRBV14 and TRBJ1-2; D not resolved. The CDR3 sequence is 15 residues long. Germline V gene data show CDR1 as SGHDN and CDR2 as FVKESK. V was cut by 6 bases and J by 0 bases, with 14 bases left in between. The CDR3 DNA is TGTGCCAGCAGGCCCCTGGGCTTAGCTAACTATGGCTACACCTTC. Translating gives CASRPLGLANYGYTF.

The chain recombines TRBV5-1 with TRBJ1-2, with TRBD1 matching 7 bases. Germline loops: CDR1 SGHRS, CDR2 YFSETQ. CDR3 length: 14 amino acids. Trimming cost V 4 bases and J 3 bases; bases outside gene matches: 6. The CDR3 nucleotides read TGCGCCAGCAGCCCCCCAACAGGGGACTATGGCTACACCTTC. Amino acid sequence: CASSPPTGDYGYTF.

The chain links TRBV4-3 to TRBJ2-3; TRBD1 matches 8 bases. The CDR3 contains 16 residues. The germline V gene has CDR1 LGHNA and CDR2 YSLEER. V gave up 4 bases and J gave up 4 bases; unmatched junction bases: 10. CDR3 loop: CASSRKGTGGADTQYF. The CDR3 coding sequence is TGCGCCAGCAGCCGTAAAGGGACAGGAGGCGCAGATACGCAGTATTTT.

This chain links TRBV4-1 with TRBJ2-6; D possibly corresponds to TRBD1 (5 bases). This CDR3 spans 18 amino acids. Trimming removed 4 bases at V and 0 bases at J, with 16 bases between. Germline CDR1 MGHRA, CDR2 YSYEKL. The CDR3 is CASSPRQGSFSGANVLTF. The CDR3 coding sequence is TGCGCCAGCAGCCCTCGTCAGGGCTCCTTCTCTGGGGCCAACGTCCTGACTTTC.

The chain is built from TRBV4-3 and TRBJ2-7; no reliable D call. Germline CDR1 reads LGHNA; CDR2 reads YSLEER. CDR3 length: 14 residues. V dropped 4 bases and J dropped 2 bases, with 12 bases sitting between them. The CDR3 region has the DNA TGCGCCAGCAGCCCGGGTAAGGGCCCCTACGAGCAGTACTTC. As protein: CASSPGKGPYEQYF.

The rearrangement joins TRBV7-9 to TRBJ1-2, with TRBD1 identical over 8 bases. The CDR3 is made up of 15 amino acids. J was trimmed by 5 bases and V by 4 bases; bases with no gene match: 9. In germline, CDR1 is SEHNR, CDR2 FQNEAQ (reference sequence). The DNA of the CDR3 is TGTGCCAGCAGCTCCTTCGACAGGGGAGGGTATGGCTACACCTTC. This encodes CASSSFDRGGYGYTF.

This clone was seen a few times. The gene calls are TRBV11-3 and TRBJ2-3; maybe TRBD1 (7 bases). The germline CDR1 and CDR2 sequences are SGHNT and YENEEA. This CDR3 is 16 amino acids long. Between the trimmed V and J ends, which lost 5 bases and 0 bases, there was a span of 15 bases. The CDR3 is CASSPGGTLSTDTQYF. Written as DNA, the CDR3 is TGTGCCAGCAGCCCAGGGGGGACTCTGAGCACAGATACGCAGTATTTT. Supplemented by reference TRBV11-3 and TRBJ2-3, the full variable domain reads EAGVVQSPRYKIIEKKQPVAFWCNPISGHNTLYWYLQNLGQGPELLIRYENEEAVDDSQLPKDRFSAERLKGVDSTLKIQPAELGDSAVYLCASSPGGTLSTDTQYFGPGTRLTVL.